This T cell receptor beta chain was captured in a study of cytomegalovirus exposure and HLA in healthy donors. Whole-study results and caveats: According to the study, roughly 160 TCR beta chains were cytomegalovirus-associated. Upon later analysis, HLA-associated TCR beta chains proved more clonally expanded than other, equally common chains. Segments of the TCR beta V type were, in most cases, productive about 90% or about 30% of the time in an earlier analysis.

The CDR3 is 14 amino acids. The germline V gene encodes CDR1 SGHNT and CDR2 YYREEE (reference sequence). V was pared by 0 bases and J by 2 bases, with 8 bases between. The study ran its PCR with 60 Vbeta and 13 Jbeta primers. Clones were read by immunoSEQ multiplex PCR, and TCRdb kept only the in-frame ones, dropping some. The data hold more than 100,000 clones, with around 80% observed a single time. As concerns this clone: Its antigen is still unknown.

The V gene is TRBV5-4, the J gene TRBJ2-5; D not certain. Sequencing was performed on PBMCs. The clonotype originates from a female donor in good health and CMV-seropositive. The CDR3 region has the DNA TGTGCCAGCAGCTTGGCGTTTAGACAAGAGACCCAGTACTTC. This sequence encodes CASSLAFRQETQYF.